The T cell receptor beta chain under discussion was sequenced for a study of cytotoxic CD8 clonotypes in ibrutinib-treated CLL. A note on this clone: Its antigen is undetermined.

Broader study findings: Public clonotypes occurred uncommonly; on treatment, they contracted or remained stable.

The method was immunoSEQ multiplex PCR; TCRdb's version includes in-frame clones alone and lacks a portion of them. The sample includes around 200,000 clones, roughly three quarters of them seen just once. The CDR3 is made up of 14 amino acids. The ends lost 5 bases at V and 4 bases at J; junction bases unmatched: 7. Germline V CDR1 and CDR2: MNHEY, SVGAGI. The rearrangement uses TRBV6-5 and TRBJ2-7, with 8 positions matching TRBD2. The sequencing here drew on PBMCs, taken after 12 months of ibrutinib treatment. This sequence was found in a human donor with chronic lymphocytic leukemia. The CDR3 nucleotides are TGTGCCAGCAGTAGACGGGAGGGTTTTTACGAGCAGTACTTC. This sequence encodes CASSRREGFYEQYF.